Following are 2 T cell receptor beta chains from one sample sequenced in a study of T cell responses to AZD1222 COVID-19 vaccine. Generated by immunoSEQ multiplex PCR, the TCRdb table keeps only in-frame clones and is missing some. The sample yields 240,000 or so clones, approximately 93% seen once. The sequencing used peripheral blood, collected on day 0 of AZD1222 vaccination. These receptors all stem from an adult in good health.

The CDR3 sequence is CASSRGTGSYEQYF. In DNA, the CDR3 is TGTGCCAGCAGCCGTGGGACAGGGAGCTACGAGCAGTACTTC. The chain links TRBV3-1 (or the pseudogene TRBV3-2) to TRBJ2-7; 9 bases are a match to TRBD1. Germline V CDR1 and CDR2: LGHDT, YNNKEL (reference sequence). V lost 4 bases and J lost 3; bases outside the gene matches: 4. CDR3 length: 14 amino acids.

The chain combines TRBV5-1 with TRBJ1-4; no definite D call. The CDR3 runs 14 residues. Germline CDR1 SGHRS, CDR2 YFSETQ. The V and J ends lost 1 base and 5 bases respectively, with 9 bases between them. In DNA form, the CDR3 reads TGCGCCAGCAGCTTGAGGGATAGGAATGAAAAACTGTTTTTT. Its translation: CASSLRDRNEKLFF.